This is a list of T cell receptor beta chains from one sample in a study of graft-versus-host responses after intestinal transplantation. Assay: immunoSEQ multiplex PCR; the TCRdb copy retains only in-frame clones and omits some. Seen here are 45,000 to 55,000 clones, roughly nine tenths observed once, and the top ten hold around 5.1%. The sample consisted of PBMCs, taken roughly 680 days after intestinal transplant. The source is a human patient who received an intestinal transplant, so some T cells may come from the graft donor. The CDR3 runs from the conserved cysteine through the conserved F or W. A D gene is named only where the DNA matches it firmly. Expanded clones are given a class, and other clones once, few, many or no size at all.

once	.	TRBV7-9	TRBJ2-4	TGTGCCAGCAGCTTAGTACTAGCAAATAATCAAAACATTCAGTACTTC	CASSLVLANNQNIQYF
.	.	TRBV10-3	TRBJ1-4	TGTGCCATCAATCAGGGTCGACGAAAAACTGTTTTT	CAINQGRRKTVF
.	.	TRBV19	TRBJ1-5	TGTGCCAGTAGTAGGACTATTAGCAATCAGCCCCAGCATTTT	CASSRTISNQPQHF
.	.	TRBV29-1	TRBJ1-2	TGCAGCGTTGCCGGCTGGACCGATCTGGAGAAAAGAGAGGGCTACACCTTC	CSVAGWTDLEKREGYTF
.	.	TRBV7-8	TRBJ1-1	TGTGCCAGCAGCTTAGACCGGGGGATGAACACTGAAGCTTTCTTT	CASSLDRGMNTEAFF
.	.	TRBV11-3	TRBJ2-7	TGTGCCAGCAGCTTAGTTCAGGCCAACGAGCAGTACTTC	CASSLVQANEQYF
few	.	TRBV25-1	TRBJ2-1	TGTGCCAGCAGTGCGTACAATGAGCAGTTCTTC	CASSAYNEQFF
.	.	TRBV2	TRBJ1-1	TGTGCCAGCAGGGTTCAGAACACTGAAGCTTTCTTT	CASRVQNTEAFF
.	.	TRBV27	TRBJ1-5	TGTGCCAGCAGTTTAAGCCGGGGAGGGCAGCCCCAGCATTTT	CASSLSRGGQPQHF
.	.	TRBV11-2	TRBJ1-3	TGTGCCAGCAGCCCTCGCGGTTCTGGAAACACCATATATTTT	CASSPRGSGNTIYF
once	TRBD1	TRBV6-6	TRBJ1-4	TGTGCCAGCCGGACAGGGCAGTATTCGGGAAAACTGTTTTTT	CASRTGQYSGKLFF
.	TRBD2	TRBV2	TRBJ2-5	TGTGCCAGCAGCCGACTAGCGGGGGGGCAAGAGACCCAGTACTTC	CASSRLAGGQETQYF
.	.	TRBV30	TRBJ2-7	TGTGCCTGGAGTGTAGACGATACCTACGAGCAGTACTTC	CAWSVDDTYEQYF
once	.	TRBV12-5	TRBJ2-7	TGTGCTAGTGGTTGGCTTGACAGGTCCAAGGGGTTTGAAGCCTACGAGCAGTACTTC	CASGWLDRSKGFEAYEQYF
.	TRBD1	TRBV19	TRBJ1-5	TGTGCCAGATCGGACAGGGGCAATCAGCCCCAGCATTTT	CARSDRGNQPQHF
few	.	TRBV7-2	TRBJ2-7	TGTGCCAGTAGAAGGGGGGAGCCCTCCTACGAGCAGTACTTC	CASRRGEPSYEQYF
.	.	TRBV10-3	TRBJ2-7	TGTGCCATCAGCCAAGGGCCCGAGACGGATGAGCAGTACTTC	CAISQGPETDEQYF
.	TRBD1	TRBV5-1	TRBJ2-7	TGCGCCAGCAGCTTGACGGGACAGGGGCCCTACGAGCAGTACTTC	CASSLTGQGPYEQYF
once	TRBD1	TRBV10-2	TRBJ2-1	TGCGCCAGCAGTGATGGCAGGGGGAGAAATGAGCAGTTCTTC	CASSDGRGRNEQFF
.	.	TRBV7-4	TRBJ1-2	TGTGCCAGCAGATTAAAAGACAGGCCCAAACTCTACTATGGCTACACCTTC	CASRLKDRPKLYYGYTF
.	TRBD1	TRBV5-1	TRBJ2-1	TGCGCCAGCAGCCGACAGGGAAACGACAATGAGCAGTTCTTC	CASSRQGNDNEQFF
.	.	TRBV27	TRBJ2-1	TGTGCCAGCAGTTTAAGCTCCTACAATGAGCAGTTCTTC	CASSLSSYNEQFF
.	.	TRBV5-6	TRBJ2-7	TGTGCCAGCAGCCAGGTTCCGGGCGAGCAGTACTTC	CASSQVPGEQYF